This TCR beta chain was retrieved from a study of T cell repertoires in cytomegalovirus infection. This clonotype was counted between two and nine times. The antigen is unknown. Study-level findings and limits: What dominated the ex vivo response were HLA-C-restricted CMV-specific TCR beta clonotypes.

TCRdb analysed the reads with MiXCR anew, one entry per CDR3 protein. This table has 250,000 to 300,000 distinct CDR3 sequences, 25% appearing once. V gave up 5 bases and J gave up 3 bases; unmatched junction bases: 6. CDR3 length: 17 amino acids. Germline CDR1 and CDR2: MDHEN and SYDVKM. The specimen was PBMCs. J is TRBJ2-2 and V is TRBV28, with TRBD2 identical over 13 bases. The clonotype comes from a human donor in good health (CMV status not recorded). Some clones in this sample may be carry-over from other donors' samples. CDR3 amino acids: CASSTRTSGRDTGELFF. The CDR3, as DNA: TGTGCCAGCAGTACACGGACTAGCGGGAGAGACACCGGGGAGCTGTTTTTT. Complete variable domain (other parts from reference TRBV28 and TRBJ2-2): DVKVTQSSRYLVKRTGEKVFLECVQDMDHENMFWYRQDPGLGLRLIYFSYDVKMKEKGDIPEGYSVSREKKERFSLILESASTNQTSMYLCASSTRTSGRDTGELFFGEGSRLTVL.